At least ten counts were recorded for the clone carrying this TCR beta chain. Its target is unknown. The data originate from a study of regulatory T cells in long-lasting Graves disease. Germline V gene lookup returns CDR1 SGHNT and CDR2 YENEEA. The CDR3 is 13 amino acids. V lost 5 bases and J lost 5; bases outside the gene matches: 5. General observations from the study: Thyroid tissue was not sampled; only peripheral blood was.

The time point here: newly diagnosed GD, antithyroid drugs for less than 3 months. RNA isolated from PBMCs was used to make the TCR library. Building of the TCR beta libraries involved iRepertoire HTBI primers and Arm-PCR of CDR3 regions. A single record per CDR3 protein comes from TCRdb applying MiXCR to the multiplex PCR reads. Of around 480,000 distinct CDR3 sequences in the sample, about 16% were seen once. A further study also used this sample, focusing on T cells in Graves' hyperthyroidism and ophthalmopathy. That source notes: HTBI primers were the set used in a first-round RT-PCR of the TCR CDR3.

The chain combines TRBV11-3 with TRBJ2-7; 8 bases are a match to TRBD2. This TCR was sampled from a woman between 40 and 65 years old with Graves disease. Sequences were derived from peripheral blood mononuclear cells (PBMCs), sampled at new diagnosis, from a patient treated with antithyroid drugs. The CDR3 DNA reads TGTGCCAGCAGCACCTCGGGAGGGGACGAGCAGTACTTC. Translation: CASSTSGGDEQYF.